The rows below give T cell receptor beta chains drawn from one sample of a study of beta chain features in type 1 diabetes. Sequenced by immunoSEQ multiplex PCR; TCRdb stores in-frame clones only, minus some. The sample records 95,000 to 150,000 clones, approximately 16% being singletons. Sequencing was carried out using central memory CD4+ T cells from blood. Every receptor here comes from a man aged 30 to 45 with type 1 diabetes. Each CDR3 is given with its conserved first and last residue. D genes are given only for firm matches. Rows may omit the clone size; those that give it use once, few, many or a size class.

clone_size cdr3_length j_call v_call d_call cdr3_aa cdr3_nt
- 14 TRBJ1-2 TRBV6-6 - CASSYSTGTSGYTF TGTGCCAGCAGTTACTCTACAGGGACGAGCGGCTACACCTTC
- 13 TRBJ2-3 TRBV9 - CASRFSSTDTQYF TGTGCCAGCAGGTTTTCTAGCACAGATACGCAGTATTTT
few 13 TRBJ2-7 TRBV7-2 - CASSNRGRAEQYF TGTGCCAGCAGCAACAGAGGCAGGGCCGAGCAGTACTTC
- 12 TRBJ2-1 TRBV7-2 TRBD1 CASSDDRDEQFF TGTGCCAGCAGCGACGACAGGGATGAGCAGTTCTTC
- 15 TRBJ2-3 TRBV5-4 - CASSRESGSTDTQYF TGTGCCAGCAGCCGCGAGAGCGGGAGCACAGATACGCAGTATTTT
- 15 TRBJ2-5 TRBV7-9 - CASSLALAEKETQYF TGTGCCAGCAGCTTAGCGCTGGCGGAAAAAGAGACCCAGTACTTC
- 13 TRBJ2-7 TRBV7-2 - CASSSTEGYEQYF TGTGCCAGCAGCTCGACCGAGGGCTACGAGCAGTACTTC
- 13 TRBJ1-1 TRBV19 TRBD1 CASSEDRDTEAFF TGTGCCAGTAGTGAAGACAGGGACACTGAAGCTTTCTTT
- 19 TRBJ2-6 TRBV7-9 TRBD1 CASSSQPTGGAAGANVLTF TGTGCCAGCAGCTCTCAGCCCACAGGGGGCGCGGCTGGGGCCAACGTCCTGACTTTC
few 12 TRBJ1-2 TRBV30 - CAWSTGLHGYTF TGTGCCTGGAGTACGGGACTTCATGGCTACACCTTC
- 16 TRBJ2-3 TRBV7-2 TRBD2 CASETVGGKSHDGQYF TGTGCCAGCGAAACGGTGGGAGGGAAGTCCCATGATGGGCAGTATTTT
- 11 TRBJ2-2 TRBV29-1 - CSSKVDGELFF TGCAGCTCAAAGGTGGACGGGGAGCTGTTTTTT
few 15 TRBJ2-3 TRBV29-1 - CSVGLGRLSTDTQYF TGCAGCGTGGGCCTAGGACGGCTGAGCACAGATACGCAGTATTTT
- 12 TRBJ2-7 TRBV5-1 - CASSLEMGEQYF TGCGCCAGCAGCTTGGAGATGGGCGAGCAGTACTTC
few 14 TRBJ2-1 TRBV6-1 TRBD2 CASTIGGTYNEQFF TGTGCCAGCACAATCGGGGGGACGTATAATGAGCAGTTCTTC
- 16 TRBJ2-5 TRBV9 TRBD2 CASSTHPGGTLETQYF TGTGCCAGCAGCACCCACCCGGGGGGTACGTTGGAGACCCAGTACTTC
few 17 TRBJ2-3 TRBV4-3 TRBD2 CASSQETSGGATDTQYF TGCGCCAGCAGCCAAGAAACTAGCGGGGGGGCGACAGATACGCAGTATTTT
- 15 TRBJ2-2 TRBV7-2 - CASSFQGPETGELFF TGTGCCAGCAGCTTCCAAGGGCCTGAAACCGGGGAGCTGTTTTTT
few 13 TRBJ1-5 TRBV5-1 - CASSLGENQPQHF TGCGCCAGCAGCTTGGGGGAGAATCAGCCCCAGCATTTT
once 15 TRBJ2-5 TRBV27 TRBD1 CASSLGQGGRETQYF TGTGCCAGCAGTCTCGGACAGGGAGGAAGGGAGACCCAGTACTTC
- 15 TRBJ2-3 TRBV6-5 - CASSYSRDFPDTQYF TGTGCCAGCAGTTACTCCCGGGACTTCCCCGATACGCAGTATTTT
- 14 TRBJ2-3 TRBV7-9 - CASSLGINTDTQYF TGTGCCAGCAGCTTAGGCATCAACACAGATACGCAGTATTTT
few 14 TRBJ1-1 TRBV7-2 - CASSLPGRLTEAFF TGTGCCAGCAGCTTACCGGGACGGCTCACTGAAGCTTTCTTT
few 15 TRBJ2-7 TRBV7-2 TRBD2 CASSRGTSGSYEQYF TGTGCCAGCAGCCGCGGGACTAGCGGGTCCTACGAGCAGTACTTC
- 14 TRBJ2-7 TRBV7-8 TRBD1 CASSLGTVTYEQYF TGTGCCAGCAGCCTCGGGACAGTTACCTACGAGCAGTACTTC
- 16 TRBJ2-7 TRBV6-5 TRBD2 CASSYSASGGPYEQYF TGTGCCAGCAGTTACTCGGCTAGCGGGGGCCCCTACGAGCAGTACTTC
many 12 TRBJ2-7 TRBV5-6 TRBD1 CASSTTGTEQYF TGTGCCAGCAGCACGACAGGGACCGAGCAGTACTTC